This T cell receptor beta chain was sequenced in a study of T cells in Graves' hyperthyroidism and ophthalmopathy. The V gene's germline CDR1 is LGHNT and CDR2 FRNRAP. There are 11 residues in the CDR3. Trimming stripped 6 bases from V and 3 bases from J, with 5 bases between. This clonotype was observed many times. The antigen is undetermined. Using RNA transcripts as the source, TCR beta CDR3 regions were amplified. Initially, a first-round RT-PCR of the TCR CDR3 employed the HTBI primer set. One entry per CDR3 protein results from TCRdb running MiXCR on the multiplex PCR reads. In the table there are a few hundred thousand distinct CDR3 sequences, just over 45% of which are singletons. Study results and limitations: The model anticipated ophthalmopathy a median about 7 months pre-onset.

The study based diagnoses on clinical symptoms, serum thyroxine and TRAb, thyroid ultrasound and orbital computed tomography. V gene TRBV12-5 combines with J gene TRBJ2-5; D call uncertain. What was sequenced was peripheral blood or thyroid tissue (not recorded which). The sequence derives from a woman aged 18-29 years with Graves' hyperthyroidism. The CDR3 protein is CASGQEETQYF. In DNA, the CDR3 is TGTGCTAGTGGCCAGGAAGAGACCCAGTACTTC.